The 24 T cell receptor beta chains listed next were all sequenced from one sample in a study of beta chain features in type 1 diabetes. The authors reverse transcribed all of the isolated RNA, so sequencing captured expressed TCRB transcripts. Produced via immunoSEQ multiplex PCR; TCRdb's table is partial and in-frame only. This table holds roughly 400,000 clones, approximately 15% found once. The material sequenced was naive CD4+ T cells from blood. These receptors were taken from a man aged 25 to 40 in good health.

This clone has just a few counts. Other DNA sequences of this sample code for an identical CDR3. The V gene is TRBV18, the J gene TRBJ2-5; no clear D. The CDR3 contains 10 residues. Germline V gene sequence: CDR1 KGHSH, CDR2 LQKENI. The V gene lost 4 bases and the J gene lost 3 bases, with 0 bases spanning the gap. Written as DNA, the CDR3 is TGTGCCAGCTCACAAGAGACCCAGTACTTC. Its translation is CASSQETQYF. The full variable domain, in which reference TRBV18 and TRBJ2-5 provide the parts outside the CDR3, is NAGVMQNPRHLVRRRGQEARLRCSPMKGHSHVYWYRQLPEEGLKFMVYLQKENIIDESGMPKERFSAEFPKEGPSILRIQQVVRGDSAAYFCASSQETQYFGPGTRLLVL.

The sample holds a few counts of this clone. The chain combines TRBV4-1 with TRBJ1-1; D unresolved. The CDR3 totals 14 residues. Germline lookup yields CDR1 MGHRA and CDR2 YSYEKL. V was shortened by 1 base and J by 4 bases, with 10 bases between the two germline ends. CDR3 residues: CASSQVGRSTEAFF. CDR3 nucleotide sequence: TGCGCCAGCAGCCAAGTAGGCCGGAGCACTGAAGCTTTCTTT.

There are a few counts of this clone. The J gene is TRBJ2-7, the V gene TRBV7-6, with D unresolved. Germline CDR1 and CDR2: SGHVS and FNYEAQ. This CDR3 contains 14 residues. Trimming left V 0 bases short and J 3 bases short, with 9 bases between. CDR3 loop: CASSLAGFGYEQYF. For the CDR3, the DNA is TGTGCCAGCAGCTTAGCAGGGTTTGGCTACGAGCAGTACTTC.

This chain uses TRBV18 with TRBJ2-5, with D unclear. This CDR3 has 14 residues. Germline lookup yields CDR1 KGHSH and CDR2 LQKENI. The V end lost 2 bases, the J end lost 9 bases, and 16 bases lay between the germline ends. The CDR3 spells CASSPGQTRLSQYF. The CDR3 DNA reads as TGTGCCAGCTCACCAGGGCAGACCCGATTGTCCCAGTACTTC.

This clone was seen a single time. This chain connects TRBV5-6 to TRBJ1-1, with TRBD1 as a possible D gene (5 bases). Trimming left V 6 bases short and J 7 bases short, with 10 bases between. The germline V gene has CDR1 SGHDT and CDR2 YYEEEE. This CDR3 contains 11 residues. CDR3: CASTRQNEAFF. CDR3 bases: TGTGCCAGCACCAGACAGAATGAAGCTTTCTTT.

This clone has just a few counts. V is TRBV5-4 and J is TRBJ2-1, with D tentatively TRBD2 (6 bases). The CDR3 is 13 amino acids. The ends were cut back, 4 bases at V and 5 bases at J, with 10 bases in the middle. CDR1 is SGHNT and CDR2 is YYREEE in the germline V gene (reference sequence). The CDR3 sequence: CASSGRTNNEQFF. The CDR3 bases are TGTGCCAGCAGCGGCAGGACTAACAATGAGCAGTTCTTC.

V is TRBV23-1 and J is TRBJ1-4, with unresolved D. TRBV23-1 is known as an ORF, though its function is uncertain. The ends were cut back, 6 bases at V and 0 bases at J, with 5 bases in the middle. The CDR3 covers 13 residues. The CDR3: CASSGATNEKLFF. Here the CDR3 DNA reads TGCGCCAGCAGCGGAGCAACTAATGAAAAACTGTTTTTT.

The chain has TRBV25-1 and TRBJ1-2; 8 bases line up with TRBD1. The J segment lost 10 bases and the V segment lost 2 bases, leaving 3 bases of the junction unmatched. Germline loops: CDR1 MGHDK, CDR2 SYGVNS. This CDR3 is 12 amino acids long. The CDR3 here is CASSEGTGVYTF. Written as DNA, the CDR3 is TGTGCCAGCAGTGAAGGGACAGGAGTCTACACCTTC.

This clone occurred a few times. The DNA for the CDR3 is TGTGCCAGCAGCCCGAAGCGGACAGGCATCGACGAGCAGTACGTC. It encodes CASSPKRTGIDEQYV. J is TRBJ2-7 and V is TRBV9; 7 bases align to TRBD1. This CDR3 has 15 residues. V trimming: 4 bases; J trimming: 5 bases; junction bases outside the gene matches: 12. Germline V gene data show CDR1 as SGDLS and CDR2 as YYNGEE.

This clone was seen more than once but under ten times. Distinct nucleotide sequences in the sample also encode this CDR3. The chain combines TRBV29-1 with TRBJ2-6; unclear D gene. Trimming cost V 5 bases and J 0 bases, with 5 bases left between them. This CDR3 contains 13 residues. Per germline, CDR1 SQVTM and CDR2 ANQGSEA. In DNA form, the CDR3 reads TGCAGCGTTCAGGCCTCTGGGGCCAACGTCCTGACTTTC. Its translation is CSVQASGANVLTF.

The chain has TRBV7-9 and TRBJ1-5, with D possibly matching TRBD1 (5 bases). This CDR3 is built from 15 residues. The V gene lost 1 base and the J gene lost 1 base, with 8 bases spanning the gap. Germline CDR1 and CDR2: SEHNR and FQNEAQ (reference sequence). The CDR3 sequence is CASSLGQRSNQPQHF. CDR3 nucleotides: TGTGCCAGCAGCTTAGGACAGAGGAGCAATCAGCCCCAGCATTTT.

This rearrangement joins TRBV7-9 to TRBJ2-4, with TRBD2 identical over 7 bases. The length of the CDR3 is 12 residues. V dropped 5 bases and J dropped 8; count of bases not matched to a gene: 3. Germline CDR1 is SEHNR and CDR2 is FQNEAQ (reference sequence). The DNA of the CDR3 is TGTGCCAGCAGCGGGGAGGGGTACATTCAGTACTTC. As protein: CASSGEGYIQYF.

The chain has TRBV7-2 and TRBJ2-7, with TRBD1 identical over 10 bases. The CDR3 has 12 residues. Per germline, CDR1 SGHTA and CDR2 FQGNSA. The V and J ends lost 11 bases and 3 bases, in that order; junction bases with no gene match: 4. As DNA, the CDR3 is TGTGCCGGGACAGGGGAGAACTACGAGCAGTACGTC. Encoded protein: CAGTGENYEQYV.

The rearrangement links TRBV7-2 to TRBJ1-3; D call uncertain. The CDR3 runs 15 residues. The germline V and J ends were trimmed by 5 bases and 2 bases, with 13 bases remaining between them. Germline loops: CDR1 SGHTA, CDR2 FQGNSA. The CDR3 region is CASSPQLNPGNTIYF. The CDR3 DNA follows: TGTGCCAGCAGCCCCCAGTTGAATCCTGGAAACACCATATATTTT.

This clone has just a few counts. The rearrangement joins TRBV7-2 to TRBJ2-3; D may be TRBD2 (6 bases). CDR1 and CDR2 (germline): SGHTA, FQGNSA. Deletions cut 5 bases from V and 4 bases from J, with 19 bases between. The CDR3 spans 16 residues. The CDR3 DNA reads as TGTGCCAGCAGCCTCACCCCAATGGGACTGGCAGATACGCAGTATTTT. It translates to CASSLTPMGLADTQYF.

This rearrangement joins TRBV6-6 to TRBJ2-5; D is tentatively TRBD1 or TRBD2 (5 bases each). The CDR3 contains 14 residues. CDR1 MNHNY and CDR2 SVGAGI come from the germline V gene (reference sequence). V lost 1 base and J lost 5, with 11 bases in between. The CDR3 is CASSYWGTEETQYF. Here the CDR3 DNA reads TGTGCCAGCAGTTACTGGGGGACGGAGGAGACCCAGTACTTC.

This clone turned up a few times. This chain joins TRBV7-2 and TRBJ2-4; weak D call: TRBD1 (6 bases). The germline gives CDR1 SGHTA, CDR2 FQGNSA. Between the trimmed V and J ends, which lost 5 bases and 3 bases, there was a span of 17 bases. This CDR3 is built from 16 residues. The CDR3: CASSRKTGLGKNIQYF. CDR3 bases: TGTGCCAGCAGCAGAAAAACAGGGTTAGGCAAAAACATTCAGTACTTC.

Note on this clone: Given the absence of the conserved phenylalanine or tryptophan at the CDR3 end, a read error is likely. The chain carries TRBV29-1 and TRBJ2-7; possibly TRBD1 for D (6 bases). V was clipped by 2 bases and J by 8 bases, with 10 bases between them. The length of the CDR3 is 11 residues. Germline CDR1 SQVTM, CDR2 ANQGSEA. Here the CDR3 reads CSVEWGTKQYG. CDR3 bases: TGCAGCGTTGAATGGGGGACAAAGCAGTACGGC.

The genes are TRBV7-2 and TRBJ2-7; D uncertain. The CDR3 is made up of 13 amino acids. Deletions cut 5 bases from V and 3 bases from J, with 11 bases between. Germline lookup yields CDR1 SGHTA and CDR2 FQGNSA. The CDR3 bases are TGTGCCAGCAGCCTCGCAGGCGTCTACGAGCAGTACTTC. It codes for CASSLAGVYEQYF.

The J gene is TRBJ2-1, the V gene TRBV19, with D unclear. The germline V gene encodes CDR1 LNHDA and CDR2 SQIVND (reference sequence). V was trimmed by 3 bases and J by 1 base, leaving 7 bases between them. The CDR3 loop spans 14 amino acids. CDR3 in DNA: TGTGCCAGTAGTATTAGGAGATCCTACAATGAGCAGTTCTTC. Encoded protein: CASSIRRSYNEQFF.

The sample holds a few counts of this clone. The chain links TRBV30 to TRBJ2-4, with 12 bases fitting TRBD2. The trim removed 2 bases at V and 1 base at J, leaving 6 bases unmatched. There are 17 residues in the CDR3. The V gene's germline CDR1 is GTSNPN and CDR2 SVGIG (reference sequence). In DNA, the CDR3 is TGTGCCTGGAGTCTACTAGCGGGAGGAGATGCCAAAAACATTCAGTACTTC. Translated: CAWSLLAGGDAKNIQYF. Variable domain in full (rest from reference TRBV30 and TRBJ2-4): SQTIHQWPATLVQPVGSPLSLECTVEGTSNPNLYWYRQAAGRGLQLLFYSVGIGQISSEVPQNLSASRPQDRQFILSSKKLLLSDSGFYLCAWSLLAGGDAKNIQYFGAGTRLSVL.

A few counts support this clone. The gene calls are TRBV9 and TRBJ2-1; D not resolved. Germline CDR1 and CDR2: SGDLS and YYNGEE. V was pared by 1 base and J by 5 bases, with 7 bases between. This CDR3 has 13 amino acids. CDR3 protein: CASSVTTNNEQFF. The DNA of the CDR3 is TGTGCCAGCAGCGTAACCACAAACAATGAGCAGTTCTTC.

This clone was observed a handful of times. The chain joins TRBV25-1 to TRBJ2-5; possibly TRBD1 for D (6 bases). V lost 2 bases to trimming and J lost 5 bases, with 12 bases between them. The CDR3 loop spans 14 amino acids. The germline CDR1 and CDR2 sequences are MGHDK and SYGVNS. This CDR3 is CASSEPGQLETQYF. The DNA of the CDR3 is TGTGCCAGCAGTGAACCCGGACAGCTGGAGACCCAGTACTTC.

The chain couples TRBV4-1 to TRBJ2-4; D remains unclear. Trimming removed 4 bases from V and 7 bases from J, with 14 bases in between. The germline gives CDR1 MGHRA, CDR2 YSYEKL. The CDR3 runs 14 residues. The CDR3 DNA follows: TGCGCCAGCAGCCGAGGAGCTGGGTCTAACATTCAGTACTTC. This translates into CASSRGAGSNIQYF.